A selection of T cell receptor beta chains follows, all from one sample in a study of T cell responses to AZD1222 COVID-19 vaccine. TCRdb keeps only in-frame clones here, not all; method: immunoSEQ multiplex PCR. Of over 50,000 clones in the sample, more than 75% were seen once. Sequences were derived from peripheral blood, sampled 28 days after the second AZD1222 dose. These receptors all come from an adult who received the AZD1222 COVID-19 vaccine. The CDR3 runs from the conserved cysteine through the conserved F or W. Each record gives: V gene, clone size, J gene, D gene, CDR3 protein, CDR3 DNA. D genes are given only for firm matches. Part of the rows lack a size; the others show once, few, many or a class for expanded clones.

v_gene: TRBV5-1; abundance: .; j_gene: TRBJ1-4; d_gene: TRBD1; CDR3aa: CASSPTGTGAGGEKLFF; CDR3nt: TGCGCCAGCAGCCCTACCGGGACAGGGGCAGGAGGTGAAAAACTGTTTTTT
v_gene: TRBV7-9; abundance: once; j_gene: TRBJ2-3; d_gene: .; CDR3aa: CASSLALLDTQYF; CDR3nt: TGTGCCAGCAGCTTAGCGCTACTGGATACGCAGTATTTT
v_gene: TRBV2; abundance: .; j_gene: TRBJ2-2; d_gene: .; CDR3aa: CASSELGANTGELFF; CDR3nt: TGTGCCAGCAGTGAACTCGGAGCGAACACCGGGGAGCTGTTTTTT
v_gene: TRBV28; abundance: .; j_gene: TRBJ2-5; d_gene: .; CDR3aa: CASSTRETQYF; CDR3nt: TGTGCCAGCAGTACAAGGGAGACCCAGTACTTC
v_gene: TRBV23-1; abundance: few; j_gene: TRBJ2-7; d_gene: TRBD1; CDR3aa: CASSRTGQGRSRSYEQYF; CDR3nt: TGCGCCAGCAGCCGAACCGGACAGGGCAGGTCCAGGAGCTACGAGCAGTACTTC
v_gene: TRBV27; abundance: .; j_gene: TRBJ2-3; d_gene: .; CDR3aa: CASSLWGTHTQYF; CDR3nt: TGTGCCAGCAGTTTATGGGGCACACATACGCAGTATTTT
v_gene: TRBV9; abundance: .; j_gene: TRBJ1-3; d_gene: .; CDR3aa: CASSRQEFSGNTIYF; CDR3nt: TGTGCCAGCAGCCGTCAGGAGTTCTCTGGAAACACCATATATTTT
v_gene: TRBV18; abundance: .; j_gene: TRBJ1-2; d_gene: TRBD1; CDR3aa: CASSNTGGRLGGYTF; CDR3nt: TGTGCCAGCTCGAATACAGGGGGACGGCTGGGTGGCTACACCTTC
v_gene: TRBV5-1; abundance: .; j_gene: TRBJ1-6; d_gene: TRBD1; CDR3aa: CASRLDRANSPLHF; CDR3nt: TGCGCCAGCAGGCTGGACAGGGCCAATTCACCCCTCCACTTT
v_gene: TRBV12-3/TRBV12-4; abundance: few; j_gene: TRBJ1-5; d_gene: TRBD1; CDR3aa: CASSDRVNQPQHF; CDR3nt: TGTGCCAGCAGCGACAGGGTTAATCAGCCCCAGCATTTT
v_gene: TRBV11-2; abundance: .; j_gene: TRBJ1-2; d_gene: .; CDR3aa: CASSPDRSNYGYTF; CDR3nt: TGTGCCAGCAGCCCAGACAGGTCTAACTATGGCTACACCTTC
v_gene: TRBV5-1; abundance: .; j_gene: TRBJ2-1; d_gene: TRBD2; CDR3aa: CASSFGGSYNEQFF; CDR3nt: TGCGCCAGCAGCTTCGGGGGGTCCTACAATGAGCAGTTCTTC
v_gene: TRBV7-8; abundance: .; j_gene: TRBJ2-1; d_gene: .; CDR3aa: CASSFAQGEQFF; CDR3nt: TGTGCCAGCAGCTTCGCGCAGGGTGAGCAGTTCTTC
v_gene: TRBV6-5; abundance: .; j_gene: TRBJ2-2; d_gene: .; CDR3aa: CASSYSRVVGELFF; CDR3nt: TGTGCCAGCAGTTACTCGAGGGTGGTCGGGGAGCTGTTTTTT
v_gene: TRBV5-1; abundance: .; j_gene: TRBJ2-5; d_gene: TRBD2; CDR3aa: CASSLDASGAERGETQYF; CDR3nt: TGCGCCAGCAGCTTGGACGCTAGCGGGGCTGAGCGTGGGGAGACCCAGTACTTC
v_gene: TRBV27; abundance: .; j_gene: TRBJ1-2; d_gene: TRBD1; CDR3aa: CASSLSLTGIYGYTF; CDR3nt: TGTGCCAGCAGTTTATCTTTGACAGGGATCTATGGCTACACCTTC
v_gene: TRBV5-1; abundance: .; j_gene: TRBJ2-3; d_gene: TRBD2; CDR3aa: CASSISGEPSTDTQYF; CDR3nt: TGCGCCAGCAGTATTAGCGGGGAGCCTAGCACAGATACGCAGTATTTT
v_gene: TRBV28; abundance: .; j_gene: TRBJ2-7; d_gene: TRBD1; CDR3aa: CASSHSGTADEQYF; CDR3nt: TGTGCCAGCAGTCACTCCGGGACAGCAGACGAGCAGTACTTC
v_gene: TRBV15; abundance: .; j_gene: TRBJ1-1; d_gene: .; CDR3aa: CATSRAPTTEAFF; CDR3nt: TGTGCCACCAGCAGAGCCCCCACCACTGAAGCTTTCTTT
v_gene: TRBV6-5; abundance: .; j_gene: TRBJ1-2; d_gene: TRBD1; CDR3aa: CASSPRQGWNGYTF; CDR3nt: TGTGCCAGCAGTCCTCGACAGGGCTGGAATGGCTACACCTTC
v_gene: TRBV2; abundance: .; j_gene: TRBJ2-1; d_gene: TRBD2; CDR3aa: CASSEGGLQFF; CDR3nt: TGTGCCAGCAGTGAAGGGGGACTACAGTTCTTC
v_gene: TRBV29-1; abundance: .; j_gene: TRBJ2-3; d_gene: TRBD1; CDR3aa: CSVWTGGSLDTQYF; CDR3nt: TGCAGCGTTTGGACAGGGGGATCACTAGATACGCAGTATTTT
v_gene: TRBV3-1/TRBV3-2; abundance: .; j_gene: TRBJ1-2; d_gene: .; CDR3aa: CASSQDQGRYGYTF; CDR3nt: TGTGCCAGCAGCCAAGACCAGGGCAGGTATGGCTACACCTTC
v_gene: TRBV29-1; abundance: few; j_gene: TRBJ1-5; d_gene: .; CDR3aa: CSVAWQNSNQPQHF; CDR3nt: TGCAGCGTTGCATGGCAGAATAGCAATCAGCCCCAGCATTTT
v_gene: TRBV5-4; abundance: .; j_gene: TRBJ2-3; d_gene: .; CDR3aa: CASRGPSTDTQYF; CDR3nt: TGTGCCAGTCGGGGGCCGAGCACAGATACGCAGTATTTT
v_gene: TRBV19; abundance: .; j_gene: TRBJ2-1; d_gene: TRBD2; CDR3aa: CASNSGLGRWEQFF; CDR3nt: TGTGCCAGTAACTCGGGACTAGGGAGATGGGAGCAGTTCTTC
v_gene: TRBV5-6; abundance: .; j_gene: TRBJ2-7; d_gene: TRBD2; CDR3aa: CASSRGLAGRSYEQYF; CDR3nt: TGTGCCAGCAGCCGCGGACTAGCGGGAAGGTCCTACGAGCAGTACTTC
v_gene: TRBV4-1; abundance: .; j_gene: TRBJ1-1; d_gene: .; CDR3aa: CASRGPLVNTEAFF; CDR3nt: TGCGCCAGCAGAGGCCCGCTAGTGAACACTGAAGCTTTCTTT
v_gene: TRBV19; abundance: .; j_gene: TRBJ2-5; d_gene: TRBD2; CDR3aa: CASSSSGSWETQYF; CDR3nt: TGTGCCAGTAGTAGCAGCGGGAGTTGGGAGACCCAGTACTTC